This T cell receptor (beta chain) was sequenced during a study of human T cells and chemical hapten exposure. Trimming removed 2 bases from V and 5 bases from J, with 12 bases in between. The CDR3 sequence is 15 residues long. Documented time point: healthy volunteer bleed at 6 weeks. Whole blood that had not been fractionated was the source of extracted total RNA. MiXCR, run by TCRdb on the RACE reads, gives a single entry per CDR3 protein. The sample consists of fewer than 100,000 distinct CDR3 sequences, approximately 8.6% of them appearing once. Sequencing was done on a sample of whole blood. The source of this sequence is a female donor in good health. Some clones in this sample may be carry-over from other donors' samples. The chain uses TRBV12-3 or TRBV12-4 and TRBJ1-4; D is possibly TRBD1 (5 bases). The CDR3 is CASSLSGRRNEKLFF. CDR3 nucleotides: TGTGCCAGCAGTTTATCGGGGCGCAGGAATGAAAAACTGTTTTTT.